Sequencing of this T cell receptor beta chain was carried out in a study of a mutant IDH1 vaccine in newly diagnosed glioma. Overall study context: Vaccinations were initiated 4-6 weeks following radiotherapy alone, or were given together with temozolomide cycles.

Generated by immunoSEQ multiplex PCR, the TCRdb table keeps only in-frame clones and is missing some. The data show roughly 38,000 clones, 82% seen once. Time point specified: week 47, end of study. In the vaccine, a single dose held 300 ug of the mutant IDH1 20-mer peptide, along with topical imiquimod. There are a few counts of this clone. Its specificity is not known. This CDR3 has 15 amino acids. V lost 0 bases, J lost 4 bases, and 13 bases lay in between. Germline CDR1 SGHAT, CDR2 FQNNGV. The chain joins TRBV11-2 to TRBJ2-7; D is possibly TRBD1 or TRBD2 (7 bases each). Sequenced here: PBMCs, sampled from a glioma patient whose treatment included an IDH1 peptide vaccine. This receptor was obtained from a man aged 18 to 29 with glioma. Some clones in this sample may be carry-over from other donors' samples. CDR3 in amino acids: CASSLDGAGQYEQYF. DNA of the CDR3: TGTGCCAGCAGCTTAGACGGAGCGGGACAGTACGAGCAGTACTTC.